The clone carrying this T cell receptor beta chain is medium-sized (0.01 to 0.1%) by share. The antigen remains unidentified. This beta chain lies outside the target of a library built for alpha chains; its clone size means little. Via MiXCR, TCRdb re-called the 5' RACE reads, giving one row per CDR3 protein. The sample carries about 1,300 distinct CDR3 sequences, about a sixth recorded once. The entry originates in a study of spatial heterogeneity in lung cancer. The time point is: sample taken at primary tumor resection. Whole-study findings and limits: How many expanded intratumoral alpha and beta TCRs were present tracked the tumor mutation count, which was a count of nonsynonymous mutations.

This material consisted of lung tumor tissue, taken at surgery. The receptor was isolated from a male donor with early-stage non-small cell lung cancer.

The CDR3 DNA sequence: TGTGCCAGCAGTAGGAGACAGGGGTTCTCTGGGGCCAACGTCCTGACTTTC. Protein product: CASSRRQGFSGANVLTF. The V and J genes are TRBV25-1 and TRBJ2-6; 8 bases align to TRBD1. Losses at the gene ends were 5 bases for V and 0 bases for J; bases not matched to a gene: 6. The CDR3 runs 17 residues. Germline values: CDR1 MGHDK, CDR2 SYGVNS.